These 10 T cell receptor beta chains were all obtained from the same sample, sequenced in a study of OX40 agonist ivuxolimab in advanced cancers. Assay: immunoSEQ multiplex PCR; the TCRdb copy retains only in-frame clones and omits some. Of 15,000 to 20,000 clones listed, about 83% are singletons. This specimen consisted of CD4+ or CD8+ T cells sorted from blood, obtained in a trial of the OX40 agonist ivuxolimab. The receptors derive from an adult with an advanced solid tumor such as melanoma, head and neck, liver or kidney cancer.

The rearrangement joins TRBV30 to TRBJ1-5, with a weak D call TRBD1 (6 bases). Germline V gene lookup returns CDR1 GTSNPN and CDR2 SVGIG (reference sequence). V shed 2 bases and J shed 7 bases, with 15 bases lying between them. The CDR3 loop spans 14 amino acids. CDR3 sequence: CAWSPWTASQPQHF. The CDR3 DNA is TGTGCCTGGAGTCCCTGGACAGCCTCCCAGCCCCAGCATTTT. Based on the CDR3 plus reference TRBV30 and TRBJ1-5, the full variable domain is SQTIHQWPATLVQPVGSPLSLECTVEGTSNPNLYWYRQAAGRGLQLLFYSVGIGQISSEVPQNLSASRPQDRQFILSSKKLLLSDSGFYLCAWSPWTASQPQHFGDGTRLSIL.

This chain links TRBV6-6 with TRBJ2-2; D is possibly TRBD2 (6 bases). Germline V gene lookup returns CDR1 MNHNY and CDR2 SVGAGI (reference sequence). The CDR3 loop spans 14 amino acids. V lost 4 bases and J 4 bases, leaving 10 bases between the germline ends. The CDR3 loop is CASSFGGSTGELFF. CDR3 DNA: TGTGCCAGCAGTTTTGGGGGGAGCACCGGGGAGCTGTTTTTT.

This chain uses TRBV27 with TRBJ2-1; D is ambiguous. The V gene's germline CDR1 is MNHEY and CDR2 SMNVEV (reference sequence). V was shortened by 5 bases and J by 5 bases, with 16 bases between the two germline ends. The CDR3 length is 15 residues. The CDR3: CASSPFESRHNEQFF. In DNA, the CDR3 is TGTGCCAGCAGTCCGTTTGAGTCACGGCACAATGAGCAGTTCTTC.

CDR3 nucleotide sequence: TGTGCCAGCAGTGGGATTGGACTCAATCAGCCCCAGCATTTT. Encoded protein: CASSGIGLNQPQHF. The V call is TRBV25-1, the J call TRBJ1-5; D not resolved. The V end was cut by 4 bases, the J end by 3 bases, with 10 bases between. Germline V CDR1 and CDR2: MGHDK, SYGVNS. This CDR3 comprises 14 residues.

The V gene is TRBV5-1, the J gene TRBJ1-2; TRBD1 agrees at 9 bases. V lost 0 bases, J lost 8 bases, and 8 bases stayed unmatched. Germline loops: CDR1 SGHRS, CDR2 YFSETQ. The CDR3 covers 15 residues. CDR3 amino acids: CASSLGDRDSKGYTF. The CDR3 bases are TGCGCCAGCAGCTTGGGGGACAGGGATTCTAAGGGCTACACCTTC.

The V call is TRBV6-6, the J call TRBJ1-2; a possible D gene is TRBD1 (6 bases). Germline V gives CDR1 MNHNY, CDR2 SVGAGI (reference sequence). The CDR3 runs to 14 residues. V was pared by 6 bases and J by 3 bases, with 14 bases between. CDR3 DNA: TGTGCCAGCAGAGACCGGGGGGGCGACTATGGCTACACCTTC. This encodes CASRDRGGDYGYTF.

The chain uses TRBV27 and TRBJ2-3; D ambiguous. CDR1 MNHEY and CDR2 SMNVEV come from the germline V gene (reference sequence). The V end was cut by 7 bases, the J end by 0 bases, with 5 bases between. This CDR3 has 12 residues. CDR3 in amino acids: CASTPSTDTQYF. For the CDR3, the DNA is TGTGCCAGCACTCCTAGCACAGATACGCAGTATTTT.

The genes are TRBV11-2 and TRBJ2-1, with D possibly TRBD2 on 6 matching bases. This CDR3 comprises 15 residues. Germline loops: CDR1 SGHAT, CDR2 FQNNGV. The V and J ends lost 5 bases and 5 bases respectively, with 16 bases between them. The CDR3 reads CASSAYGLANNEQFF. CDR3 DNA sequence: TGTGCCAGCAGCGCGTATGGGCTAGCGAACAATGAGCAGTTCTTC.

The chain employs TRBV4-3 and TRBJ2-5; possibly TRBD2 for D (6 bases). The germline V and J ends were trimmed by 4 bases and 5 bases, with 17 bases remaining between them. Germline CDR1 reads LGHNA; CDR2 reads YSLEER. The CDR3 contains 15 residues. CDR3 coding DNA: TGCGCCAGCAGCCCTACGTGGCAGCGGGTGGAGACCCAGTACTTC. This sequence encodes CASSPTWQRVETQYF.

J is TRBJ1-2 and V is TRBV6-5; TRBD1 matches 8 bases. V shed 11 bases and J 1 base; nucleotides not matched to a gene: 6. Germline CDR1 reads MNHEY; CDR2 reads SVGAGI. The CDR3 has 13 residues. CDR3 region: CAAGQGLNYGYTF. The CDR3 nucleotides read TGTGCCGCAGGACAGGGCCTTAACTATGGCTACACCTTC.